Detailed here is one T cell receptor beta chain. Its antigen is still unknown. These data belong to a study of cytomegalovirus exposure and HLA in healthy donors. Study-wide results and caveats: Fewer N-insertions than the approximately 700-donor mean were reportedly shown by an Asian-associated ancestry cluster in a later analysis. Across donors, presence/absence analyses took sequencing depth to be roughly uniform. Association of a missense DCLRE1C variant with TCR beta V- and J-gene trimming was reported in a later analysis.

Germline V lookup: CDR1 MDHEN, CDR2 SYDVKM. Trimming took 5 bases from V and 4 from J; bases not matched to a gene: 7. The CDR3 has 15 amino acids. The PCR ran on 60 Vbeta and 13 Jbeta primers. The data were produced by immunoSEQ multiplex PCR, yet TCRdb's version contains in-frame clones alone and is incomplete. The table shows some 270,000 clones, with about four fifths occurring only once. This receptor was obtained from a girl aged 2 to 10 in good health and CMV-seronegative. The chain uses TRBV28 and TRBJ2-7; TRBD2 agrees at 11 bases. The sequenced sample was PBMCs. CDR3 nucleotides: TGTGCCAGCAGTAGACTAGCGGGAATAGTATACGAGCAGTACTTC. Translation gives CASSRLAGIVYEQYF.